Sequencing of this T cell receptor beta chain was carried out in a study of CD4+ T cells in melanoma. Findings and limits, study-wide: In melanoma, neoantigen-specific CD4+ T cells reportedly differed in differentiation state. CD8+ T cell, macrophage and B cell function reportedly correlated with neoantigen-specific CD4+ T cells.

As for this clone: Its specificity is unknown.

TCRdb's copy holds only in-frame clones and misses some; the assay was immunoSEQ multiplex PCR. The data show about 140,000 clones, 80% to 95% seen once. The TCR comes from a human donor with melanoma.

The CDR3 reads CASSSGTGGRNTQYF. The CDR3 DNA reads as TGTGCCAGCAGCTCGGGGACGGGGGGGCGTAATACGCAGTATTTT. V and J are TRBV7-3 and TRBJ2-3, with 8 bases fitting TRBD2. Germline CDR1 SGHTA, CDR2 FQGTGA. V gave up 4 bases and J gave up 7 bases; unmatched junction bases: 10. The length of the CDR3 is 15 residues.